Below, 15 T cell receptor beta chains from the same sample are listed, as sequenced in a study of patients and donors after allogeneic stem cell transplantation. From the RT-PCR reads, TCRdb called clonotypes with MiXCR, one entry per CDR3 protein. There are almost 90,000 distinct CDR3 sequences in the sample; just under 5% occur only once, and about 2.8% lies in the top ten. Sequenced input: blood, either unsorted or a sorted T cell fraction (not recorded which). These receptors came from a human donor who was either an allogeneic HSCT recipient or a stem cell or donor lymphocyte infusion donor (not recorded which). It is not recorded whose cells these are; they may come from a transplant donor.

This clonotype showed up many times. This chain joins TRBV12-3 or TRBV12-4 and TRBJ1-2; 9 bases align to TRBD1. The CDR3 is 16 residues long. V trimming: 3 bases; J trimming: 5 bases; junction bases outside the gene matches: 10. The DNA for the CDR3 is TGTGCCAGCAGTTTTCCACCGGGACAGGGAGGATATGGCTACACCTTC. It encodes CASSFPPGQGGYGYTF.

At least ten counts were recorded for this clonotype. The rearrangement uses TRBV5-5 and TRBJ1-1; D gene unclear. This CDR3 spans 14 amino acids. CDR1 SGHKS and CDR2 YYEKEE come from the germline V gene (reference sequence). V was trimmed by 4 bases and J by 0 bases, leaving 10 bases between them. CDR3 amino acids: CASSLLDVNTEAFF. CDR3 in DNA: TGTGCCAGCAGCCTTCTGGACGTGAACACTGAAGCTTTCTTT.

The table lists this clonotype with many counts. The gene calls are TRBV4-2 and TRBJ1-2, with D maybe TRBD1 (5 bases). This CDR3 has 15 residues. Trimming took 1 base from V and 4 from J, leaving 13 bases between them. The germline V gene encodes CDR1 LGHNA and CDR2 YNFKEQ. The DNA for the CDR3 is TGTGCCAGCAGCCAAGGAGAGGGAGACAGCTATGGCTACACCTTC. This encodes CASSQGEGDSYGYTF.

This clonotype has a count of ten or more. The V call is TRBV12-3 or TRBV12-4, the J call TRBJ1-4; TRBD1 is a possible D gene (5 bases). V lost 6 bases and J 15 bases, leaving 14 bases between the germline ends. This CDR3 contains 11 residues. The CDR3 DNA sequence: TGTGCCAGCAGAGGCCCCGGGGCATTGTTTTTT. This encodes CASRGPGALFF.

This clonotype was seen many times. V usage is TRBV2 and J usage is TRBJ2-1; 10 nucleotides align to TRBD2. From germline, CDR1 is SNHLY and CDR2 FYNNEI. CDR3 length: 15 residues. The trim removed 4 bases at V and 2 bases at J, leaving 2 bases unmatched. In DNA form, the CDR3 reads TGTGCCAGCAGTGCAGCGGGAGGGCCCTACAATGAGCAGTTCTTC. It codes for CASSAAGGPYNEQFF. Together with reference TRBV2 and TRBJ2-1, the CDR3 gives the full variable domain: EPEVTQTPSHQVTQMGQEVILRCVPISNHLYFYWYRQILGQKVEFLVSFYNNEISEKSEIFDDQFSVERPDGSNFTLKIRSTKLEDSAMYFCASSAAGGPYNEQFFGPGTRLTVL.

Many counts were recorded for this clonotype. The V gene is TRBV7-8, the J gene TRBJ2-3; the D call may be TRBD1 or TRBD2 (5 bases each). The CDR3 length is 15 residues. The V and J ends lost 5 bases and 0 bases respectively, with 12 bases between them. Germline loops: CDR1 SGHVS, CDR2 FQNEAQ. The CDR3 region is CASSLGRLSTDTQYF. The CDR3 coding sequence is TGTGCCAGCAGCCTGGGACGCCTGAGCACAGATACGCAGTATTTT.

This clonotype was found many times. The chain recombines TRBV20-1 with TRBJ2-6; TRBD1 aligns across 10 bases. V lost 5 bases and J lost 4; bases outside the gene matches: 8. Germline V gene lookup returns CDR1 DFQATT and CDR2 SNEGSKA (reference sequence). CDR3 length: 16 residues. DNA for the CDR3: TGCAGTGCTGACGGACAGGGGGTCCTCGGGGCCAACGTCCTGACTTTC. It specifies CSADGQGVLGANVLTF.

The CDR3 loop is CASSVTGLGLQYF. CDR3 sequence (DNA): TGTGCCAGCAGCGTGACAGGTCTTGGGTTGCAGTACTTC. The J gene is TRBJ2-7, the V gene TRBV7-9, with D perhaps matching TRBD1 (6 bases). Per the germline V gene, CDR1 is SEHNR and CDR2 is FQNEAQ (reference sequence). V was pared by 5 bases and J by 9 bases, with 17 bases between. CDR3 length equals 13 residues.

This clonotype was seen ten or more times. This chain joins TRBV20-1 and TRBJ2-7; D could derive from TRBD1 or TRBD2 (6 bases each). The length of the CDR3 is 17 residues. Germline lookup yields CDR1 DFQATT and CDR2 SNEGSKA (reference sequence). Trimming stripped 3 bases from V and 4 bases from J, with 25 bases between. CDR3 residues: CSASGARGALGQYEQYF. The CDR3 DNA is TGCAGTGCTAGCGGCGCTAGGGGGGCGTTGGGACAATACGAGCAGTACTTC.

This clonotype was detected many times. The chain joins TRBV20-1 to TRBJ1-5; perhaps TRBD1 as D (5 bases). This CDR3 comprises 14 residues. V lost 7 bases, J lost 4 bases, and 17 bases lay in between. CDR1 is DFQATT, CDR2 SNEGSKA, per germline (reference sequence). The CDR3 protein is CSGGGAGRNQPQHF. The CDR3 coding sequence is TGCAGTGGTGGCGGGGCAGGGCGGAATCAGCCCCAGCATTTT.

This clonotype was found many times. The chain has TRBV12-3 or TRBV12-4 and TRBJ2-5; 9 bases are a match to TRBD2. The V gene end was trimmed by 3 bases and the J gene end by 7 bases; junction bases not matched to a gene: 6. This CDR3 has 14 amino acids. As DNA, the CDR3 is TGTGCCAGCAGTTTGCAGAGAGCGGGGGGGACCCAGTACTTC. It is translated as CASSLQRAGGTQYF.

The V and J genes are TRBV20-1 and TRBJ2-1; D not resolved. CDR3 length equals 17 residues. The V gene lost 8 bases and the J gene lost 15 bases, with 38 bases spanning the gap. Per germline, CDR1 DFQATT and CDR2 SNEGSKA (reference sequence). The DNA for the CDR3 is TGCAGTCCGACCCCCCCAGGTGGAGTGGTTAAGTACAATGGCAGGTTCTTC. As protein: CSPTPPGGVVKYNGRFF.

This clonotype was detected many times. CDR3 protein: CASSRQRNTEAFF. The CDR3 DNA is TGTGCCAGCAGCCGCCAGAGGAACACTGAAGCTTTCTTT. The gene calls are TRBV2 and TRBJ1-1; D not certain. Looked up from germline, CDR1 is SNHLY and CDR2 is FYNNEI. V was trimmed by 6 bases and J by 1 base, leaving 9 bases between them. The CDR3 is made up of 13 amino acids. The full variable domain, with the rest looked up from reference TRBV2 and TRBJ1-1, is EPEVTQTPSHQVTQMGQEVILRCVPISNHLYFYWYRQILGQKVEFLVSFYNNEISEKSEIFDDQFSVERPDGSNFTLKIRSTKLEDSAMYFCASSRQRNTEAFFGQGTRLTVV.

This clonotype appeared many times. The gene calls are TRBV11-2 and TRBJ2-7, with D tentatively TRBD1 or TRBD2 (5 bases each). Trimming left V 5 bases short and J 4 bases short, with 24 bases between. Germline V gene sequence: CDR1 SGHAT, CDR2 FQNNGV. The CDR3 consists of 17 residues. The CDR3 region has the DNA TGTGCCAGCAGCCCCATCAACAGGAGGAAGCTAAGTTACGAGCAGTACTTC. Its translation is CASSPINRRKLSYEQYF.

This clonotype came up many times. The chain uses TRBV12-3 or TRBV12-4 and TRBJ2-7, with a weak D call TRBD1 (6 bases). CDR3 size: 14 residues. V lost 6 bases and J lost 3, with 15 bases in between. CDR3 nucleotide sequence: TGTGCCAGCAGCCGACAGGAGACCTTCTACGAGCAGTACTTC. This translates into CASSRQETFYEQYF.